These 27 T cell receptor beta chains share one sample of origin, sequenced in a study of vaccination effects on CD4 cells after COVID-19. Viral peptide pools were used in the ViraFEST assay to expand antigen-specific CD4+ T cells, and sequencing came afterward. Cultured cells yielded isolated CD4+ T cells after about ten days. Participants completed two doses of the BNT162b2 or mRNA-1273 vaccine. No antigens are known for them. Data came from immunoSEQ multiplex PCR; TCRdb stores just in-frame clones and leaves some out. The table includes almost 15,000 clones, approximately 70% detected once. The sequenced sample was CD4+ T cells from PBMCs cultured with HCoV-NL63 spike peptides, obtained after COVID-19 vaccination. These receptors were collected from a human donor who received a COVID-19 vaccine.

The V gene is TRBV4-2, the J gene TRBJ2-3; 13 positions agree with TRBD2. The trim removed 4 bases at V and 2 bases at J, leaving 3 bases unmatched. Germline CDR1 reads LGHNA; CDR2 reads YNFKEQ. The CDR3 extends over 16 amino acids. For the CDR3, the DNA is TGTGCCAGCAGCCCCGGGACTAGCGGGGCCACAGATACGCAGTATTTT. Its protein product is CASSPGTSGATDTQYF.

The chain employs TRBV2 and TRBJ2-4; D perhaps matches TRBD2 (6 bases). The CDR3 runs to 15 residues. V was trimmed by 4 bases and J by 2 bases, leaving 12 bases between them. Germline CDR1 and CDR2: SNHLY and FYNNEI. The CDR3 reads CASSGEEGSKNIQYF. The CDR3 bases are TGTGCCAGCAGTGGGGAGGAGGGGTCCAAAAACATTCAGTACTTC.

This sequence joins TRBV3-1 (or the pseudogene TRBV3-2) and TRBJ1-1; TRBD1 is a possible D gene (6 bases). Per germline, CDR1 LGHDT and CDR2 YNNKEL (reference sequence). Trimming removed 4 bases at V and 1 base at J, with 16 bases between. The CDR3 totals 16 residues. The CDR3 region is CASSLRTGTQNTEAFF. The CDR3 DNA sequence: TGTGCCAGCAGCCTTCGAACCGGGACACAGAACACTGAAGCTTTCTTT.

Only one count was recorded for this clone. The rearrangement uses TRBV6-2 or TRBV6-3 and TRBJ1-1; TRBD1 aligns across 8 bases. In germline, CDR1 is MNHEY, CDR2 SVGEGT. The CDR3 length is 14 residues. Trimming removed 4 bases from V and 4 bases from J; junction bases left unmatched: 5. The CDR3 DNA reads TGTGCCAGCAGTTCCTGGACAGGGCGCACTGAAGCTTTCTTT. Encoded protein: CASSSWTGRTEAFF.

This chain connects TRBV27 to TRBJ2-7, with 8 bases fitting TRBD1. From germline, CDR1 is MNHEY and CDR2 SMNVEV (reference sequence). The CDR3 runs 15 residues. V lost 6 bases and J lost 4; bases outside the gene matches: 11. In nucleotides, the CDR3 is TGTGCCAGCAGCAAAGCCGGACAGGGATCTTACGAGCAGTACTTC. It codes for CASSKAGQGSYEQYF.

In this sample, this clone turned up a few times. The rearrangement links TRBV19 to TRBJ2-7, with TRBD1 identical over 8 bases. Germline CDR1 is LNHDA and CDR2 is SQIVND (reference sequence). The ends lost 5 bases at V and 3 bases at J; junction bases unmatched: 6. The CDR3 is 14 residues long. DNA for the CDR3: TGTGCCAGTAGTCCCCAGGGGGCATTCTACGAGCAGTACTTC. Protein sequence: CASSPQGAFYEQYF. Full variable domain (outside the CDR3, taken from reference TRBV19 and TRBJ2-7): DGGITQSPKYLFRKEGQNVTLSCEQNLNHDAMYWYRQDPGQGLRLIYYSQIVNDFQKGDIAEGYSVSREKKESFPLTVTSAQKNPTAFYLCASSPQGAFYEQYFGPGTRLTVT.

V and J are TRBV12-3 or TRBV12-4 and TRBJ2-7; the D gene is possibly TRBD2 (6 bases). The CDR3 covers 13 residues. Trimming removed 6 bases at V and 2 bases at J, with 11 bases between. The CDR3 is CASSPRGTYEQYF. The CDR3 nucleotides are TGTGCCAGCAGCCCCCGGGGGACCTACGAGCAGTACTTC.

This chain connects TRBV21-1 to TRBJ1-1; no check of the table's D call, TRBD1, against the DNA was made. TRBV21-1 is marked as a pseudogene. The CDR3 covers 12 residues. CDR3 region: CASSPLRGMAFF. For the CDR3, the DNA is TGTGCCAGCAGCCCCCTCAGGGGGATGGCTTTCTTT.

The gene calls are TRBV6-5 and TRBJ2-3; no reliable D call. The germline V gene encodes CDR1 MNHEY and CDR2 SVGAGI. The germline V and J ends were trimmed by 0 bases and 4 bases, with 11 bases remaining between them. CDR3 length: 15 residues. The CDR3 DNA reads as TGTGCCAGCAGTTACTCGTGGGATCAGGCAGATACGCAGTATTTT. Protein: CASSYSWDQADTQYF.

V gene TRBV27 combines with J gene TRBJ2-7, with TRBD1 matching over 7 bases. The germline CDR1 and CDR2 sequences are MNHEY and SMNVEV (reference sequence). The CDR3 contains 14 residues. The V gene end was trimmed by 6 bases and the J gene end by 0 bases; junction bases not matched to a gene: 5. CDR3 in amino acids: CASRGTAFSYEQYF. For the CDR3, the DNA is TGTGCCAGCAGGGGGACAGCCTTCTCCTACGAGCAGTACTTC.

The rearrangement uses TRBV6-2 or TRBV6-3 and TRBJ1-2, with a possible D match to TRBD1 (5 bases). This CDR3 spans 13 amino acids. Trimming took 2 bases from V and 9 from J, leaving 13 bases between them. Germline V gene lookup returns CDR1 MNHEY and CDR2 SVGEGT. The DNA of the CDR3 is TGTGCCAGCAGTTACAGTATGACAGTGAGCTACACCTTC. Protein: CASSYSMTVSYTF.

This clone was seen once. The V gene is TRBV3-1 (or the pseudogene TRBV3-2), the J gene TRBJ1-2, with D possibly TRBD1 on 6 matching bases. There are 15 residues in the CDR3. CDR1 and CDR2 (germline): LGHDT, YNNKEL (reference sequence). V was clipped by 1 base and J by 6 bases, with 15 bases between them. The CDR3 DNA reads TGTGCCAGCAGCCAAGGTTGGGAGGGGGTGGATGGCTACACCTTC. The encoded protein is CASSQGWEGVDGYTF.

This clone was recorded a few times. CDR3 protein: CASSPSGTGLGRPQHF. The DNA for the CDR3 is TGTGCCAGCTCACCTAGCGGGACCGGCCTGGGCAGGCCCCAGCATTTT. The V call is TRBV18, the J call TRBJ1-5, with D tentatively TRBD1 (5 bases). V shed 3 bases and J shed 9 bases, with 21 bases lying between them. Germline-derived CDR1 and CDR2 are KGHSH and LQKENI. CDR3 length equals 16 residues.

The V call is TRBV21-1, the J call TRBJ2-2; TRBD1 reflects the table's D call only, with no check against the DNA. TRBV21-1 is an annotated pseudogene. This CDR3 is 16 amino acids long. In DNA, the CDR3 is TGTGCCAGCAGCAACTGGTGGACAGGTAAGATCGGGGAGCTGTTTTTT. Residues: CASSNWWTGKIGELFF.

The V call is TRBV30, the J call TRBJ1-1; D remains ambiguous. The CDR3 is 13 residues long. CDR1 and CDR2 (germline): GTSNPN, SVGIG (reference sequence). Trimming removed 0 bases at V and 7 bases at J, with 12 bases between. CDR3 region: CAWSVLGGLEAFF. As DNA, the CDR3 is TGTGCCTGGAGTGTCTTAGGAGGGCTTGAAGCTTTCTTT.

The chain joins TRBV13 to TRBJ2-7; possible D gene TRBD1, 6 bases. V lost 6 bases to trimming and J lost 4 bases, with 16 bases between them. This CDR3 has 14 amino acids. Germline loops: CDR1 PRHDT, CDR2 FYEKMQ (reference sequence). Written as DNA, the CDR3 is TGTGCCAGCAGAGCAGAGATAAGGGGGTACGAGCAGTACTTC. It codes for CASRAEIRGYEQYF.

The chain recombines TRBV5-1 with TRBJ1-3; TRBD1 might be the D (5 bases). Germline assignment: CDR1 SGHRS and CDR2 YFSETQ. This CDR3 has 16 amino acids. V shed 7 bases and J shed 0 bases, with 17 bases lying between them. CDR3 nucleotides: TGCGCCAGCGCCGGGCTGGGGCCCTACTCTGGAAACACCATATATTTT. This gives the protein CASAGLGPYSGNTIYF.

The chain has TRBV6-2 or TRBV6-3 and TRBJ1-1, with D unclear. Germline-derived CDR1 and CDR2 are MNHEY and SVGEGT. V was shortened by 2 bases and J by 4 bases, with 17 bases between the two germline ends. The CDR3 has 16 residues. CDR3 in amino acids: CASSYSIAPQSTEAFF. The CDR3 region has the DNA TGTGCCAGCAGTTACAGTATAGCCCCCCAGAGCACTGAAGCTTTCTTT.

The V and J genes are TRBV7-2 and TRBJ1-2; tentative D call: TRBD1 (6 bases). CDR1 SGHTA and CDR2 FQGNSA come from the germline V gene. This CDR3 contains 14 residues. Between the trimmed V and J ends, which lost 1 base and 3 bases, there was a span of 9 bases. Here the CDR3 reads CASSLETGHYGYTF. CDR3 DNA sequence: TGTGCCAGCAGCTTAGAAACAGGGCACTATGGCTACACCTTC.

This clone appeared once. This chain uses TRBV10-3 with TRBJ2-2, with a weak D call TRBD1 (5 bases). This CDR3 region has 12 residues. V lost 0 bases to trimming and J lost 10 bases, with 6 bases between them. Germline V CDR1 and CDR2: ENHRY, SYGVKD. CDR3 residues: CAISESREELFF. In DNA, the CDR3 is TGTGCCATCAGTGAGTCCAGGGAGGAGCTGTTTTTT.

In DNA form, the CDR3 reads TGTGCCAGCAGCTTAGATTTCTACAATGAGCAGTTCTTC. Amino acids: CASSLDFYNEQFF. The chain uses TRBV7-8 and TRBJ2-1; D not certain. Trimming shortened V by 1 base and J by 3 bases, and 4 bases separated the two germline ends. Germline CDR1 SGHVS, CDR2 FQNEAQ. This CDR3 region has 13 residues. The full variable domain, rest sourced from reference TRBV7-8 and TRBJ2-1, is GAGVSQSPRYKVAKRGQDVALRCDPISGHVSLFWYQQALGQGPEFLTYFQNEAQLDKSGLPSDRFFAERPEGSVSTLKIQRTQQEDSAVYLCASSLDFYNEQFFGPGTRLTVL.

This clone was seen just once. The chain is built from TRBV6-5 and TRBJ1-1; the match to TRBD1 covers 7 bases. The CDR3 contains 13 residues. The ends lost 6 bases at V and 5 bases at J; junction bases unmatched: 6. The germline V gene has CDR1 MNHEY and CDR2 SVGAGI. CDR3 nucleotide sequence: TGTGCCAGCAGCTCGGGACAGTCAACTGAAGCTTTCTTT. Translation gives CASSSGQSTEAFF.

This chain uses TRBV19 with TRBJ2-1, with D perhaps matching TRBD2 (5 bases). V gave up 3 bases and J gave up 3 bases, with 12 bases separating them. This CDR3 is 15 amino acids long. The germline V gene encodes CDR1 LNHDA and CDR2 SQIVND (reference sequence). This CDR3 is CASSIGLRDYNEQFF. The CDR3 DNA follows: TGTGCCAGTAGTATCGGACTCCGTGACTACAATGAGCAGTTCTTC. The whole variable domain, filled in from reference TRBV19 and TRBJ2-1, reads DGGITQSPKYLFRKEGQNVTLSCEQNLNHDAMYWYRQDPGQGLRLIYYSQIVNDFQKGDIAEGYSVSREKKESFPLTVTSAQKNPTAFYLCASSIGLRDYNEQFFGPGTRLTVL.

A few counts support this clone. This chain uses TRBV28 with TRBJ1-6; tentatively, D is TRBD1 (5 bases). The CDR3 has 15 residues. From germline, CDR1 is MDHEN and CDR2 SYDVKM. The V gene lost 2 bases and the J gene lost 0 bases, with 5 bases spanning the gap. As DNA, the CDR3 is TGTGCCAGCAGTTTAAGGGGCTCCTATAATTCACCCCTCCACTTT. Translated, it gives CASSLRGSYNSPLHF.

The chain recombines TRBV14 with TRBJ2-1; 9 bases fit TRBD2. Trimming took 4 bases from V and 4 from J; bases not matched to a gene: 5. Germline values: CDR1 SGHDN, CDR2 FVKESK. The CDR3 length is 15 residues. CDR3 bases: TGTGCCAGCAGCCCGCAGCGGGGGGATTACAATGAGCAGTTCTTC. This gives the protein CASSPQRGDYNEQFF.

J is TRBJ2-3 and V is TRBV18; D possibly corresponds to TRBD1 (6 bases). Trimming shortened V by 3 bases and J by 4 bases, and 20 bases separated the two germline ends. The CDR3 loop spans 17 amino acids. Germline CDR1 KGHSH, CDR2 LQKENI. The chain's CDR3 is CASSPQPAGAWADTQYF. The DNA of the CDR3 is TGTGCCAGCTCACCGCAGCCCGCAGGGGCATGGGCAGATACGCAGTATTTT.

This clone was detected only a few times. The chain has TRBV19 and TRBJ1-5; D perhaps matches TRBD1 (6 bases). Looked up from germline, CDR1 is LNHDA and CDR2 is SQIVND (reference sequence). V was shortened by 10 bases and J by 1 base, with 11 bases between the two germline ends. There are 13 residues in the CDR3. The CDR3 sequence is CATKGVSNQPQHF. The CDR3 DNA is TGTGCCACCAAGGGGGTGAGCAATCAGCCCCAGCATTTT.